The clone carrying this TCR beta chain was seen ten or more times. Its target is unknown. These data belong to a study of Graves' ophthalmopathy and Graves' hyperthyroidism. Across the whole study: Blood was drawn at initial diagnosis, before any treatment.

The V gene's germline CDR1 is KGHDR and CDR2 SFDVKD. The ends were cut back, 1 base at V and 9 bases at J, with 9 bases in the middle. The CDR3 loop spans 12 amino acids. Amplified material comprised TCR beta CDR3 regions derived from RNA transcripts. In the first round, RT-PCR was carried out with HTBI primers, and a multiplex PCR formed the second round. TCRdb analysed the multiplex PCR reads with MiXCR anew, one entry per CDR3 protein. The repertoire holds 210,000 or so distinct CDR3 sequences, under 30% seen once, with 9.1% in the top ten. The diagnosis was founded upon clinical symptoms, serum thyroxine, TRAb, thyroid ultrasound and orbital computed tomography. Study conclusions and caveats: For predicting ophthalmopathy progression, the model had about 64% sensitivity and around 72% specificity.

The chain joins TRBV24-1 to TRBJ2-7, with D possibly TRBD2 on 6 matching bases. Sequencing input: peripheral blood. The receptor was derived from a man aged 45 to 65 with Graves' ophthalmopathy. CDR3 in DNA: TGTGCCACCAGTGATTTTTTGGGAGGGCAGTACTTC. Translation: CATSDFLGGQYF.